What follows describes a single TCR beta chain. The antigen remains undetermined. Random hexamers were used to reverse transcribe an amount of about 0.45 to 1 ug RNA. TCRdb re-analysed the immunoSEQ multiplex PCR reads in MiXCR, keeping a single row per CDR3 protein. The sample contains 150,000 to 200,000 distinct CDR3 sequences, 85% to 95% of which appear only once. The sample comes from a study of CD8 T cells in Susac syndrome. Trimming pared 7 bases from V and 0 bases from J, leaving 13 bases between. The CDR3 covers 15 residues. The germline gives CDR1 SNHLY, CDR2 FYNNEI. Study-wide results and caveats: The relatively small number of individuals in the TCR sequencing and HLA analysis was acknowledged by the study.

Sample: CD8+ T cells from PBMCs. The origin of this receptor is a human donor with multiple sclerosis. The chain employs TRBV2 and TRBJ1-5, with D uncertain. The CDR3 coding sequence is TGTGCCAGCATTCTTTTGCCAGATAGCAATCAGCCCCAGCATTTT. Translating it yields CASILLPDSNQPQHF. The full variable domain, completed using reference TRBV2 and TRBJ1-5, is EPEVTQTPSHQVTQMGQEVILRCVPISNHLYFYWYRQILGQKVEFLVSFYNNEISEKSEIFDDQFSVERPDGSNFTLKIRSTKLEDSAMYFCASILLPDSNQPQHFGDGTRLSIL.